Following are 29 T cell receptor beta chains from one sample sequenced in a study of OX40 agonist ivuxolimab in advanced cancers. The table came from immunoSEQ multiplex PCR; TCRdb's copy has only in-frame clones and leaves some out. Among around 90,000 clones listed, around 87% were seen once. The sample here was CD4+ or CD8+ T cells sorted from blood, taken in a trial of the OX40 agonist ivuxolimab. The receptor set was obtained from an adult with an advanced solid tumor such as melanoma, head and neck, liver or kidney cancer.

The chain carries TRBV14 and TRBJ2-1; 7 bases line up with TRBD2. This CDR3 region has 14 residues. In germline, CDR1 is SGHDN, CDR2 FVKESK. After removal of 4 bases from V and 1 base from J, the junction contained 1 base not matched to a gene. The CDR3 nucleotides are TGTGCCAGCAGCCGGGGGGGGTCCTACAATGAGCAGTTCTTC. Amino acid sequence: CASSRGGSYNEQFF.

The chain couples TRBV9 to TRBJ2-1; 7 bases line up with TRBD2. V shed 4 bases and J 7 bases; nucleotides not matched to a gene: 8. The CDR3 length is 14 residues. Germline V CDR1 and CDR2: SGDLS, YYNGEE. The CDR3 here is CASSHGSGENEQFF. CDR3 bases: TGTGCCAGCAGCCACGGGAGCGGGGAGAATGAGCAGTTCTTC.

To note about this clone: The same CDR3 arises from other DNA sequences in this sample as well. This chain connects TRBV2 to TRBJ1-1; tentative D call: TRBD1 (5 bases). Germline CDR1 is SNHLY and CDR2 is FYNNEI. CDR3 length: 15 amino acids. V shed 1 base and J shed 1 base, with 10 bases lying between them. The CDR3 DNA is TGTGCCAGCAGTGAAGTAACAGGAAAGAACACTGAAGCTTTCTTT. As protein: CASSEVTGKNTEAFF.

This chain uses TRBV6-5 with TRBJ2-7, with a tentative D call TRBD1 (5 bases). Trimming shortened V by 1 base and J by 3 bases, and 13 bases separated the two germline ends. The CDR3 is 15 residues long. In germline, CDR1 is MNHEY, CDR2 SVGAGI. The DNA of the CDR3 is TGTGCCAGCAGTTACTTTGGCGCCAGGGTCTACGAGCAGTACTTC. This codes for CASSYFGARVYEQYF.

This chain connects TRBV27 to TRBJ2-6, with D possibly being TRBD2 (5 bases). The V and J ends lost 3 bases and 3 bases respectively, with 9 bases between them. Germline CDR1 and CDR2: MNHEY and SMNVEV (reference sequence). The CDR3 is 15 amino acids. The CDR3 protein is CASSLRALGANVLTF. The CDR3 nucleotides read TGTGCCAGCAGTTTGCGGGCGCTTGGGGCCAACGTCCTGACTTTC.

This chain uses TRBV5-1 with TRBJ2-3, with TRBD2 identical over 7 bases. The germline CDR1 and CDR2 sequences are SGHRS and YFSETQ. The V segment lost 9 bases and the J segment 4 bases; nucleotides outside the gene matches: 17. The CDR3 spans 16 residues. CDR3 coding DNA: TGCGCCACCGCACTCGAGCGGGGCGGCTCCTCAGATACGCAGTATTTT. This encodes CATALERGGSSDTQYF.

CDR3 nucleotides: TGCGCCAGCAGCCAAGGCGTACGGGGCCCCACAGATACGCAGTATTTT. This sequence encodes CASSQGVRGPTDTQYF. The chain couples TRBV4-3 to TRBJ2-3, with D perhaps being TRBD1 or TRBD2 (5 bases each). Per germline, CDR1 LGHNA and CDR2 YSLEER. The V end was cut by 1 base, the J end by 2 bases, with 13 bases between. This CDR3 comprises 16 residues.

The genes are TRBV19 and TRBJ1-4; D uncertain. V lost 1 base and J lost 0, with 15 bases in between. Per germline, CDR1 LNHDA and CDR2 SQIVND (reference sequence). The CDR3 totals 18 residues. The CDR3 reads CASSIGSGYGATNEKLFF. CDR3 nucleotide sequence: TGTGCCAGTAGTATAGGATCGGGATATGGGGCAACTAATGAAAAACTGTTTTTT. Variable domain in full (rest from reference TRBV19 and TRBJ1-4): DGGITQSPKYLFRKEGQNVTLSCEQNLNHDAMYWYRQDPGQGLRLIYYSQIVNDFQKGDIAEGYSVSREKKESFPLTVTSAQKNPTAFYLCASSIGSGYGATNEKLFFGSGTQLSVL.

This rearrangement joins TRBV6-1 to TRBJ1-2; the D gene is possibly TRBD1 (5 bases). CDR1 and CDR2 (germline): MNHNS, SASEGT. The CDR3 has 14 amino acids. V was shortened by 6 bases and J by 4 bases, with 15 bases between the two germline ends. The CDR3 sequence: CASRREGQGYGYTF. CDR3 bases: TGTGCCAGCAGGAGGGAGGGGCAAGGCTATGGCTACACCTTC.

The rearrangement links TRBV25-1 to TRBJ1-5; TRBD1 might be the D (5 bases). The V gene lost 5 bases and the J gene lost 13 bases, with 18 bases spanning the gap. The CDR3 has 13 amino acids. Germline V CDR1 and CDR2: MGHDK, SYGVNS. As DNA, the CDR3 is TGTGCCAGCAGTCAACCCGGGGGTGGATTACAGCATTTT. Its protein is CASSQPGGGLQHF.

The V and J genes are TRBV14 and TRBJ1-5, with 7 bases fitting TRBD1. The germline gives CDR1 SGHDN, CDR2 FVKESK. This CDR3 spans 18 amino acids. The V gene end was trimmed by 4 bases and the J gene end by 0 bases; junction bases not matched to a gene: 12. CDR3 amino acids: CASSLAGTELYSNQPQHF. CDR3 in DNA: TGTGCCAGCAGCCTCGCGGGGACAGAACTTTATAGCAATCAGCCCCAGCATTTT.

The gene calls are TRBV9 and TRBJ2-1; TRBD1 matches 7 bases. V trimming: 7 bases; J trimming: 7 bases; junction bases outside the gene matches: 14. The CDR3 consists of 15 residues. Germline V gene sequence: CDR1 SGDLS, CDR2 YYNGEE. In nucleotides, the CDR3 is TGTGCCAGCTCCCCTACGGGACAGTTTATGAATGAGCAGTTCTTC. It codes for CASSPTGQFMNEQFF. Supplemented by reference TRBV9 and TRBJ2-1, the full variable domain reads DSGVTQTPKHLITATGQRVTLRCSPRSGDLSVYWYQQSLDQGLQFLIQYYNGEERAKGNILERFSAQQFPDLHSELNLSSLELGDSALYFCASSPTGQFMNEQFFGPGTRLTVL.

The rearrangement uses TRBV7-2 and TRBJ1-6; 8 bases agree with TRBD1. The germline V gene encodes CDR1 SGHTA and CDR2 FQGNSA. This CDR3 region has 14 residues. J gave up 11 bases and V 5 bases, and 8 bases lay outside the gene matches. The CDR3 loop reads CASSRDRNGAPLHF. DNA for the CDR3: TGTGCCAGCAGCCGGGACAGGAACGGGGCACCCCTCCACTTT.

This clone was observed a few times. The chain combines TRBV7-2 with TRBJ2-7; 7 bases fit TRBD2. V trimming: 5 bases; J trimming: 10 bases; junction bases outside the gene matches: 17. The germline V gene encodes CDR1 SGHTA and CDR2 FQGNSA. The CDR3 sequence is 15 residues long. CDR3 protein: CASSLQGTGGREQYF. The CDR3 coding sequence is TGTGCCAGCAGCCTCCAGGGTACGGGGGGAAGGGAACAGTACTTC.

V and J are TRBV2 and TRBJ1-1; no definite D call. V was trimmed by 6 bases and J by 12 bases, leaving 23 bases between them. The CDR3 is 14 amino acids. Germline V lookup: CDR1 SNHLY, CDR2 FYNNEI. As DNA, the CDR3 is TGTGCCAGCAGATCGTCCCTTCTTAATAAGGAAACTTTCTTT. Translating it yields CASRSSLLNKETFF.

The rearrangement uses TRBV5-1 and TRBJ1-3, with a possible D match to TRBD1 (6 bases). Trimming removed 0 bases at V and 3 bases at J, with 16 bases between. The CDR3 sequence is 17 residues long. Germline loops: CDR1 SGHRS, CDR2 YFSETQ. The CDR3 region is CASSLVTGSDRGNTIYF. DNA for the CDR3: TGCGCCAGCAGCTTGGTCACAGGGTCGGACCGTGGAAACACCATATATTTT.

J is TRBJ2-6 and V is TRBV7-9; D not resolved. Germline lookup yields CDR1 SEHNR and CDR2 FQNEAQ (reference sequence). V lost 5 bases to trimming and J lost 3 bases, with 5 bases between them. The CDR3 extends over 13 amino acids. The CDR3 bases are TGTGCCAGCAGCCCACGTGGGGCCAACGTCCTGACTTTC. This sequence encodes CASSPRGANVLTF.

J is TRBJ2-1 and V is TRBV19; TRBD1 aligns across 9 bases. This CDR3 comprises 14 residues. Germline values: CDR1 LNHDA, CDR2 SQIVND (reference sequence). The trim removed 6 bases at V and 10 bases at J, leaving 10 bases unmatched. The CDR3 sequence is CASRTGGVASEQFF. CDR3 DNA sequence: TGTGCCAGTAGGACAGGGGGGGTGGCGAGCGAGCAGTTCTTC. Full variable domain (rest looked up from reference TRBV19 and TRBJ2-1): DGGITQSPKYLFRKEGQNVTLSCEQNLNHDAMYWYRQDPGQGLRLIYYSQIVNDFQKGDIAEGYSVSREKKESFPLTVTSAQKNPTAFYLCASRTGGVASEQFFGPGTRLTVL.

The chain is built from TRBV7-9 and TRBJ2-7; D might be TRBD1 or TRBD2, each matching 5 bases. Germline loops: CDR1 SEHNR, CDR2 FQNEAQ (reference sequence). The CDR3 sequence is 15 residues long. Trimming stripped 4 bases from V and 4 bases from J, with 17 bases between. The CDR3 reads CASSSSGRELYEQYF. DNA for the CDR3: TGTGCCAGCAGCTCGTCGGGCAGGGAGTTGTACGAGCAGTACTTC.

The CDR3 nucleotides read TGTGCCAGCAGTTATGACAGGGGGCTTCTAACAGATACGCAGTATTTT. This encodes CASSYDRGLLTDTQYF. This rearrangement joins TRBV6-5 to TRBJ2-3, with TRBD1 matching 10 bases. The CDR3 consists of 16 residues. The J segment lost 3 bases and the V segment lost 3 bases, leaving 6 bases of the junction unmatched. Germline V lookup: CDR1 MNHEY, CDR2 SVGAGI.

The chain uses TRBV4-3 and TRBJ2-7, with D possibly TRBD1 on 5 matching bases. The CDR3 consists of 16 residues. Germline values: CDR1 LGHNA, CDR2 YSLEER. V gave up 1 base and J gave up 4 bases, with 17 bases separating them. The CDR3 nucleotides read TGCGCCAGCAGCCAAGTCAGACAGAACGGAATTTACGAGCAGTACTTC. This gives the protein CASSQVRQNGIYEQYF.

The chain is built from TRBV11-2 and TRBJ1-3; D remains ambiguous. This CDR3 contains 11 residues. Germline-derived CDR1 and CDR2 are SGHAT and FQNNGV. V lost 1 base, J lost 7 bases, and 2 bases lay in between. CDR3 amino acids: CASSLGNTIYF. DNA of the CDR3: TGTGCCAGCAGCTTAGGGAACACCATATATTTT.

The chain combines TRBV5-1 with TRBJ1-6; perhaps TRBD1 as D (5 bases). The V gene lost 1 base and the J gene lost 10 bases, with 15 bases spanning the gap. The CDR3 covers 15 residues. CDR1 and CDR2 (germline): SGHRS, YFSETQ. The CDR3 DNA follows: TGCGCCAGCAGCTTGTCCAGGGTCGAGTGGTCACCCCTCCACTTT. Protein product: CASSLSRVEWSPLHF.

The chain joins TRBV30 to TRBJ2-7, with 7 bases aligning to TRBD1. CDR1 and CDR2 (germline): GTSNPN, SVGIG (reference sequence). The J segment lost 3 bases and the V segment lost 7 bases, leaving 9 bases of the junction unmatched. The CDR3 is made up of 13 amino acids. The CDR3: CASSGPGGYEQYF. CDR3 sequence (DNA): TGTGCCTCCTCTGGACCAGGGGGCTACGAGCAGTACTTC.

J is TRBJ2-5 and V is TRBV21-1; TRBD1 is taken as the D call from the table, unchecked against the DNA. TRBV21-1 is reported as a pseudogene. The CDR3 contains 15 residues. This CDR3 reads CASSKEGAARETQYF. DNA of the CDR3: TGTGCCAGCAGCAAAGAAGGGGCAGCCCGGGAGACCCAGTACTTC.

V and J are TRBV10-3 and TRBJ2-7, with 8 bases that match TRBD1. Germline-derived CDR1 and CDR2 are ENHRY and SYGVKD. J lost 3 bases, V lost 6 bases, and 13 bases had no gene match. This CDR3 is 16 amino acids long. CDR3 sequence: CAIRPFTGTGDYEQYF. The CDR3, as DNA: TGTGCCATCAGGCCCTTCACCGGGACAGGTGACTACGAGCAGTACTTC.

With regard to this clone: Other DNA sequences in this specimen translate into the identical CDR3. This chain joins TRBV10-3 and TRBJ1-3, with D possibly being TRBD1 (5 bases). Looked up from germline, CDR1 is ENHRY and CDR2 is SYGVKD. This CDR3 contains 17 residues. Trimming left V 0 bases short and J 1 base short, with 13 bases between. This chain's CDR3 is CAISESRGRGSGNTIYF. In nucleotides, the CDR3 is TGTGCCATCAGTGAGTCGAGGGGCCGGGGGTCTGGAAACACCATATATTTT.

The V and J genes are TRBV13 and TRBJ2-2; the match to TRBD2 covers 10 bases. The CDR3 is 17 residues long. J lost 7 bases, V lost 5 bases, and 13 bases had no gene match. Germline V gene lookup returns CDR1 PRHDT and CDR2 FYEKMQ (reference sequence). The CDR3 DNA reads as TGTGCCAGCAGCCCTCCCAGCGGGGGGGCCCGTGGCGGGGAGCTGTTTTTT. It specifies CASSPPSGGARGGELFF.

The chain couples TRBV7-6 to TRBJ2-7, with D perhaps matching TRBD1 (6 bases). Trimming pared 3 bases from V and 3 bases from J, leaving 15 bases between. The CDR3 length is 15 residues. Germline values: CDR1 SGHVS, CDR2 FNYEAQ. CDR3 loop: CASSLPDSLSYEQYF. CDR3 bases: TGTGCCAGCAGCTTGCCGGACAGTCTAAGCTACGAGCAGTACTTC.